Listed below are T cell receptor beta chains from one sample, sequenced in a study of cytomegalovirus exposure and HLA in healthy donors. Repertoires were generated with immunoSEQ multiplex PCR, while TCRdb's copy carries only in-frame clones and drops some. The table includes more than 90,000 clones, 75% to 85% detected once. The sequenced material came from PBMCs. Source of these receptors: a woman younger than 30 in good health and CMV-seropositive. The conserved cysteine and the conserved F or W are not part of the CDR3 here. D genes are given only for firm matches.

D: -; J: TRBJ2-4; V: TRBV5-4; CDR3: ASSLPTARDIQY
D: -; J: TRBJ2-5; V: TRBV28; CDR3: ASRAGARETQY
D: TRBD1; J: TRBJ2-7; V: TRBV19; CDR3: ASRMTGPSYEQY
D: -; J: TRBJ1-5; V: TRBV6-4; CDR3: ASSAPGSPPSNQPQH
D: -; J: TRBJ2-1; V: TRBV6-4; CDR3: ASSDSAGTPYNEQF
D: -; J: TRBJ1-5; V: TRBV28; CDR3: ASTWGRYSNQPQH
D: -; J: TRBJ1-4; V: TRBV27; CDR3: ASSAVGADEKLF
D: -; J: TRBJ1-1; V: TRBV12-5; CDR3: ASGSGRTEAF
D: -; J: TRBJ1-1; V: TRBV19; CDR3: ASSIRGARTEAF
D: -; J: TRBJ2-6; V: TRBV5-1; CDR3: ASTQGHSGANVLT
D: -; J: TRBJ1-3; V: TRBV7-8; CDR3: ASSLYRLPSALGNTIY
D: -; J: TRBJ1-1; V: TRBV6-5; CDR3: ASSGQNLNTEAF
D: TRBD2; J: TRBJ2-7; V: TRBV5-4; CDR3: ASSWGGEQY
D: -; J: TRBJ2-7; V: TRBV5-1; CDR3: ASRRGHNYEQY
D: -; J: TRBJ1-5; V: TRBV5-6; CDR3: ASSGRDKVQH
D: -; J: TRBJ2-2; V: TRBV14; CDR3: ASSPGLVGELF
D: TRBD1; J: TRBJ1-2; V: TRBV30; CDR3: AWREQGAGYGYT
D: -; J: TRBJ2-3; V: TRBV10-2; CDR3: ASCAVAVSTDTQY
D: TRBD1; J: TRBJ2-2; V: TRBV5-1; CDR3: ASSPGQGWDTGELF
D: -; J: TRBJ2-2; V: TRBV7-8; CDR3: ASSLAARELF
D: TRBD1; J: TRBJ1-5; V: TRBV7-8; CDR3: ASSATGGIQPQH
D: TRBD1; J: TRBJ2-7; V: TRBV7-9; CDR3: SSSLDLPRTGESYEQY
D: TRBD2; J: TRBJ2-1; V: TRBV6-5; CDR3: ASRRGSSYNEQF
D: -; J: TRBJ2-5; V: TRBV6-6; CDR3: ASSYSTPEETQY
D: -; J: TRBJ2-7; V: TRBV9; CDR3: ASSVGGQGPYEQY
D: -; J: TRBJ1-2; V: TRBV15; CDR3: ATSRDLGLGGGYT
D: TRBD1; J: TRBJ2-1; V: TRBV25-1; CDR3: ASFPSPGQGRGEQF
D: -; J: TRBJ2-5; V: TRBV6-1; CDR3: ASSRGVAAQETQY
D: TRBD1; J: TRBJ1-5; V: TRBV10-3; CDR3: AIRGTGGDQPQH
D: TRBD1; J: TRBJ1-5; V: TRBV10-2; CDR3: ATDDRGLGNQPQH
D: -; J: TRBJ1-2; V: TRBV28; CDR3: ASSLFWRTSGDGYT
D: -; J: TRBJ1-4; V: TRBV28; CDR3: ASSFPQGQGEKLF
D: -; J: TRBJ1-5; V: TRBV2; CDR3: ASSRGQPQH
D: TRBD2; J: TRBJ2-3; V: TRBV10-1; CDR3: ASSETGGRASGTQY
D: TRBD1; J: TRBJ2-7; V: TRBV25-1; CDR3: ASSAIPGTAAYEQY
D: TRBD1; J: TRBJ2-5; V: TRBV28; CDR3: ASSLPPAGGISETQY
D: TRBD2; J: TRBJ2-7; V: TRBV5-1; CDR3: ASSLAGASGRMNEQY
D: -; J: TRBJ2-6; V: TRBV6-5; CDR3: ASSYSSGSGANVLT
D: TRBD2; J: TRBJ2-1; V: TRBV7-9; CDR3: ASSLVNAGVYNEQF
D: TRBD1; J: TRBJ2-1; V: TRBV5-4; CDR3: ASSFRQGGSNEQF
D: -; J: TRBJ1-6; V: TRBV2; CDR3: ASNTPSVNSPLH
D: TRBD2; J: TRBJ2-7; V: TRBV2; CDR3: ASKPAGANTYEQY
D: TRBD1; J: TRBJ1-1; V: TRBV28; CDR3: ASSAGGQKYEAF
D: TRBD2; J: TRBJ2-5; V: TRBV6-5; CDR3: ASSYGEGRTQY
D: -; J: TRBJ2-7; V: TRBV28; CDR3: ASSFPGYEQY
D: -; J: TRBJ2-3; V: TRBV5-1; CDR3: ASSLAEATDTQY
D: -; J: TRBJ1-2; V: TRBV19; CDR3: ASSISQAAWHGYT
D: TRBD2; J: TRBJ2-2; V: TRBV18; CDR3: ASSRKGLGLVATGELF
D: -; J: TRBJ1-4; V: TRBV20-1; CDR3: SASRNEKLF
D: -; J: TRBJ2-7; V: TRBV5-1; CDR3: ASSLHSEGPYEQY
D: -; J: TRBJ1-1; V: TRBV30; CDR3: AWSDGRPEGSEAF
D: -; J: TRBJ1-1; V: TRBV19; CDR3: ASSSQVEAF
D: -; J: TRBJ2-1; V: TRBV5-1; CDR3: ASSRSGLYNEQF
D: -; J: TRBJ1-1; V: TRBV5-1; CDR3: ASSLGPNTEAF
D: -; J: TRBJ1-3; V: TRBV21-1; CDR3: ASSSTGGGNTIY
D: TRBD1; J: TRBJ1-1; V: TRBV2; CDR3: ASRGTVNTEAF
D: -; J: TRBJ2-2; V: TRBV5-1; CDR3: ASSFSGNTGELF
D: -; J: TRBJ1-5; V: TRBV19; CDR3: ASTLAGYSNQPQH
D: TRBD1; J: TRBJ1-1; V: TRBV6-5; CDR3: ASNQGESAEAF